This T cell receptor (beta chain) came from a study of T cells in women clearing cervical HPV infection. On the study more broadly: Controls were women whose single incident HPV16 infection cleared within 12 months without precancer or cancer.

Regarding this clone: Coverage ceases 3 residues before the CDR3 finishes, and the germline J gene fills in the end.

In germline, CDR1 is KGHSH, CDR2 LQKENI. The CDR3 totals 13 residues. Profiling relied on immunoSEQ multiplex PCR, and the TCRdb table lists in-frame clones only, not all of them. Its table lists tens of thousands of clones. Sequenced input: blood buffy coat. This chain joins TRBV18 and TRBJ1-2; no clear D. This receptor was obtained from a woman between 18 and 75 years old with a cervical HPV16 infection that either progressed to CIN3+ or cleared (not recorded which). This chain's CDR3 is CASSQGSSYDYTF. CDR3 bases read: TGTGCCAGCTCGCAAGGCAGTTCATACGAC.